The 28 T cell receptor beta chains reported below all come from one sample, sequenced in a study of blood T cell repertoires in COVID-19. The table came from immunoSEQ multiplex PCR; TCRdb's copy has only in-frame clones and leaves some out. The sample contains some 240,000 clones, 70% to 90% of which appear only once. The sample was PBMCs or T cells enriched from blood (not recorded which). The receptors originated from a woman aged 45-65 years who had been exposed to COVID-19.

The chain's CDR3 is CASKLAGSLDTGELFF. The CDR3 coding sequence is TGTGCCAGCAAACTAGCGGGGTCGTTGGACACCGGGGAGCTGTTTTTT. V is TRBV27 and J is TRBJ2-2, with 10 bases aligning to TRBD2. Germline CDR1 is MNHEY and CDR2 is SMNVEV (reference sequence). Losses at the gene ends were 7 bases for V and 3 bases for J; bases not matched to a gene: 8. The CDR3 has 16 residues.

This chain connects TRBV7-2 to TRBJ2-3, with D unresolved. CDR1 is SGHTA, CDR2 FQGNSA, per germline. Deletions cut 5 bases from V and 8 bases from J, with 23 bases between. This CDR3 has 16 residues. The CDR3: CASSPEAFRRAPTQYF. CDR3 coding DNA: TGTGCCAGCAGCCCCGAAGCGTTTCGGCGAGCCCCTACGCAGTATTTT.

There are a few counts of this clone. The same CDR3 also results from other DNA sequences found in this sample. The rearrangement uses TRBV24-1 and TRBJ2-5; no clear D. This CDR3 region has 13 residues. V was cut by 5 bases and J by 2 bases, with 8 bases left in between. Germline V gene sequence: CDR1 KGHDR, CDR2 SFDVKD. For the CDR3, the DNA is TGTGCCACCAGTGTTGGCGGACAAGAGACCCAGTACTTC. Translated: CATSVGGQETQYF.

The V call is TRBV2, the J call TRBJ1-1, with D perhaps matching TRBD1 (6 bases). Trimming took off 5 bases at V and 4 bases at J, with 11 bases between the two ends. There are 13 residues in the CDR3. Germline V gene lookup returns CDR1 SNHLY and CDR2 FYNNEI. The CDR3 sequence is CASSLTGPTEAFF. CDR3 bases: TGTGCCAGCAGTCTCACAGGGCCCACTGAAGCTTTCTTT. The variable domain in full, with the rest retrieved from reference TRBV2 and TRBJ1-1, is EPEVTQTPSHQVTQMGQEVILRCVPISNHLYFYWYRQILGQKVEFLVSFYNNEISEKSEIFDDQFSVERPDGSNFTLKIRSTKLEDSAMYFCASSLTGPTEAFFGQGTRLTVV.

This sequence joins TRBV5-4 and TRBJ1-2; D is possibly TRBD1 (6 bases). The V and J ends lost 4 bases and 0 bases respectively, with 10 bases between them. The V gene's germline CDR1 is SGHNT and CDR2 YYREEE (reference sequence). The CDR3 spans 14 residues. The CDR3 spells CASSPDSTNYGYTF. CDR3 coding DNA: TGTGCCAGCAGCCCGGACAGCACTAACTATGGCTACACCTTC.

This CDR3 is CASSQERQGVGNTEAFF. The CDR3 DNA sequence: TGCGCCAGCAGCCAAGAGCGGCAGGGCGTGGGGAACACTGAAGCTTTCTTT. The V gene is TRBV4-3, the J gene TRBJ1-1, with a tentative D call TRBD1 (5 bases). Germline CDR1 is LGHNA and CDR2 is YSLEER. V gave up 0 bases and J gave up 1 base, with 15 bases separating them. This CDR3 comprises 17 residues.

The chain carries TRBV5-4 and TRBJ1-2, with 7 nucleotides matching TRBD1. Germline V gene lookup returns CDR1 SGHNT and CDR2 YYREEE (reference sequence). CDR3 length: 16 amino acids. The ends lost 5 bases at V and 8 bases at J; junction bases unmatched: 18. The chain's CDR3 is CASSRPTQGLGIGYTF. CDR3 coding DNA: TGTGCCAGCAGTCGCCCCACACAGGGGTTGGGTATCGGCTACACCTTC. Looking up the rest from reference TRBV5-4 and TRBJ1-2 gives the full variable domain: ETGVTQSPTHLIKTRGQQVTLRCSSQSGHNTVSWYQQALGQGPQFIFQYYREEENGRGNFPPRFSGLQFPNYSSELNVNALELDDSALYLCASSRPTQGLGIGYTFGSGTRLTVV.

The CDR3 protein is CASSLAADRGSYEQYF. DNA of the CDR3: TGCGCCAGCAGCTTGGCCGCGGACAGGGGCTCCTACGAGCAGTACTTC. The rearrangement joins TRBV5-1 to TRBJ2-7, with 9 positions matching TRBD1. There are 16 residues in the CDR3. J lost 0 bases, V lost 0 bases, and 4 bases had no gene match. CDR1 and CDR2 (germline): SGHRS, YFSETQ.

This clone was seen a handful of times. The V and J genes are TRBV5-1 and TRBJ2-2; 7 positions match TRBD1. The CDR3 is 20 residues long. Looked up from germline, CDR1 is SGHRS and CDR2 is YFSETQ. The trim removed 2 bases at V and 0 bases at J, leaving 16 bases unmatched. The CDR3 loop is CASSLPSILTGITNTGELFF. The CDR3 nucleotides are TGCGCCAGCAGCTTACCATCTATCTTGACAGGGATTACGAACACCGGGGAGCTGTTTTTT.

J is TRBJ1-1 and V is TRBV5-1; 7 bases line up with TRBD1. V shed 5 bases, J shed 4 bases, and the junction held 11 bases outside the gene matches. The CDR3 length is 15 residues. The germline V gene encodes CDR1 SGHRS and CDR2 YFSETQ. The DNA of the CDR3 is TGCGCCAGCAGGCCCAGGGACAGTTTTGGCACTGAAGCTTTCTTT. Protein: CASRPRDSFGTEAFF.

The count of this clone is one. The rearrangement links TRBV7-9 to TRBJ1-1; 10 bases align to TRBD1. J lost 11 bases, V lost 1 base, and 7 bases had no gene match. Germline CDR1 SEHNR, CDR2 FQNEAQ (reference sequence). The CDR3 covers 14 residues. CDR3 sequence (DNA): TGTGCCAGCAGCTTAGAAGCCGGGACAGGGGAGGCTTTCTTT. It codes for CASSLEAGTGEAFF. Variable domain in full (rest from reference TRBV7-9 and TRBJ1-1): DTGVSQNPRHKITKRGQNVTFRCDPISEHNRLYWYRQTLGQGPEFLTYFQNEAQLEKSRLLSDRFSAERPKGSFSTLEIQRTEQGDSAMYLCASSLEAGTGEAFFGQGTRLTVV.

The chain carries TRBV6-5 and TRBJ1-6, with 7 bases matching TRBD1. J lost 9 bases, V lost 8 bases, and 10 bases had no gene match. The CDR3 length is 14 residues. CDR1 is MNHEY, CDR2 SVGAGI, per germline. The CDR3 spells CASHGTVELSPLHF. The CDR3 DNA follows: TGTGCCAGCCACGGGACAGTTGAACTTTCACCCCTCCACTTT.

This rearrangement joins TRBV28 to TRBJ1-6; TRBD1 agrees at 8 bases. Germline V gives CDR1 MDHEN, CDR2 SYDVKM. This CDR3 region has 13 residues. V trimming: 8 bases; J trimming: 10 bases; junction bases outside the gene matches: 7. CDR3 amino acids: CASEPTGESPLHF. The DNA of the CDR3 is TGTGCCAGCGAACCGACAGGGGAATCACCCCTCCACTTT.

This chain links TRBV19 with TRBJ1-1; D might be TRBD1 (5 bases). Trimming left V 11 bases short and J 11 bases short, with 21 bases between. This CDR3 has 12 amino acids. Germline V gene data show CDR1 as LNHDA and CDR2 as SQIVND (reference sequence). In nucleotides, the CDR3 is TGTGCCTGTCAGGACAAGGGGCGAAGGGCTTTCTTT. Amino acids: CACQDKGRRAFF.

As for this clone: A read error may produce the germline difference seen at one junction end. V and J are TRBV7-9 and TRBJ2-1; 15 bases align to TRBD2. CDR3 length equals 15 residues. CDR1 and CDR2 (germline): SEHNR, FQNEAQ (reference sequence). This CDR3 reads CVSSPGLAGGGWQFF. The CDR3 DNA is TGTGTCAGCAGCCCGGGACTAGCGGGGGGAGGATGGCAGTTCTTC.

The rearrangement uses TRBV4-1 and TRBJ1-6, with TRBD1 as a possible D gene (5 bases). This CDR3 spans 16 amino acids. Deletions cut 4 bases from V and 10 bases from J, with 20 bases between. Germline-derived CDR1 and CDR2 are MGHRA and YSYEKL. CDR3 sequence: CASSPFQTDGGSPLHF. The CDR3 nucleotides read TGCGCCAGCAGCCCCTTCCAGACAGACGGAGGGTCACCCCTCCACTTT.

V is TRBV11-3 and J is TRBJ2-3, with 9 bases matching TRBD1. Unmatched junction bases numbered 7, after V lost 1 base and J lost 2 bases. CDR3 length equals 17 residues. CDR1 SGHNT and CDR2 YENEEA come from the germline V gene. The CDR3 region is CASSLGDGTGHTDTQYF. The CDR3 nucleotides read TGTGCCAGCAGCTTAGGCGACGGGACAGGGCACACAGATACGCAGTATTTT.

The chain combines TRBV29-1 with TRBJ2-5; the match to TRBD2 covers 8 bases. V dropped 5 bases and J dropped 1; count of bases not matched to a gene: 6. Germline values: CDR1 SQVTM, CDR2 ANQGSEA. CDR3 length equals 14 residues. The CDR3 nucleotides read TGCAGCGTTAACCCCGGGGGGGTCCAAGAGACCCAGTACTTC. Its protein is CSVNPGGVQETQYF.

J is TRBJ1-1 and V is TRBV4-3; D uncertain. From germline, CDR1 is LGHNA and CDR2 YSLEER. The length of the CDR3 is 13 residues. The V and J ends lost 2 bases and 10 bases respectively, with 14 bases between them. The CDR3 reads CASSQRVYEGAFF. The CDR3 DNA follows: TGCGCCAGCAGCCAAAGGGTTTATGAGGGAGCTTTCTTT.

This chain uses TRBV12-3 or TRBV12-4 with TRBJ2-3, with a tentative D call TRBD2 (6 bases). This CDR3 has 13 residues. V shed 2 bases and J shed 6 bases, with 9 bases lying between them. For the CDR3, the DNA is TGTGCCAGCAGTTTAATCGCGGGGGATACGCAGTATTTT. Amino acids: CASSLIAGDTQYF.

This clone was counted between two and nine times. The V and J genes are TRBV30 and TRBJ1-4, with 8 bases aligning to TRBD1. The CDR3 spans 15 residues. In germline, CDR1 is GTSNPN, CDR2 SVGIG (reference sequence). Germline trimming cut 2 bases from V and 5 bases from J; bases unmatched to any gene: 7. Written as DNA, the CDR3 is TGTGCCTGGAGTTGGCGGGACAGGAGGAATGAAAAACTGTTTTTT. This encodes CAWSWRDRRNEKLFF.

The gene calls are TRBV9 and TRBJ1-1, with 7 bases lining up with TRBD1. Germline V lookup: CDR1 SGDLS, CDR2 YYNGEE. V was clipped by 3 bases and J by 5 bases; unmatched bases: 4. CDR3 length: 13 amino acids. The CDR3 DNA follows: TGTGCCAGCAGCGAGGCAGGGGGAACTGAAGCTTTCTTT. This translates into CASSEAGGTEAFF.

This chain connects TRBV19 to TRBJ2-3, with TRBD2 matching over 11 bases. The CDR3 contains 16 residues. Germline V gene lookup returns CDR1 LNHDA and CDR2 SQIVND (reference sequence). J was trimmed by 2 bases and V by 2 bases; bases with no gene match: 3. CDR3 protein: CASSITSGGHTDTQYF. CDR3 DNA sequence: TGTGCCAGTAGTATAACTAGCGGGGGCCACACAGATACGCAGTATTTT.

The genes are TRBV7-9 and TRBJ1-2, with D tentatively TRBD1 (5 bases). This CDR3 has 16 amino acids. Germline V gene sequence: CDR1 SEHNR, CDR2 FQNEAQ (reference sequence). The germline V and J ends were trimmed by 5 bases and 7 bases, with 23 bases remaining between them. This CDR3 is CASSTHTGTGAAGYTF. The CDR3 DNA sequence: TGTGCCAGCAGCACTCATACCGGGACTGGGGCCGCTGGCTACACCTTC.

As DNA, the CDR3 is TGTGCCAGCAGCTCACAGTTTCGTTATGGCTACACCTTC. Translation: CASSSQFRYGYTF. V and J are TRBV5-8 and TRBJ1-2; D ambiguous. Germline loops: CDR1 SGHTS, CDR2 YDEGEE. Trimming took 3 bases from V and 5 from J, leaving 11 bases between them. The CDR3 is 13 residues long.

The chain links TRBV12-3 or TRBV12-4 to TRBJ1-1; no clear D. V shed 1 base and J shed 10 bases, with 7 bases lying between them. The CDR3 consists of 11 residues. CDR3 DNA sequence: TGTGCCAGCAGTTTAGTGGGGAGAGCTTTCTTT. It codes for CASSLVGRAFF.

CDR3 sequence reads: CSVLEDPNTEAFF. The CDR3 coding sequence is TGCAGCGTTCTGGAGGACCCGAACACTGAAGCTTTCTTT. This chain joins TRBV29-1 and TRBJ1-1, with D uncertain. The germline V gene encodes CDR1 SQVTM and CDR2 ANQGSEA. Trimming took off 5 bases at V and 1 base at J, with 11 bases between the two ends. The CDR3 contains 13 residues.

The chain combines TRBV7-9 with TRBJ1-1; D is perhaps TRBD1 (5 bases). From germline, CDR1 is SEHNR and CDR2 FQNEAQ (reference sequence). The CDR3 covers 12 residues. Trimming left V 5 bases short and J 7 bases short, with 11 bases between. CDR3 DNA sequence: TGTGCCAGCAGCCAAGGGGCCGGTGAAGCTTTCTTT. Its protein product is CASSQGAGEAFF.